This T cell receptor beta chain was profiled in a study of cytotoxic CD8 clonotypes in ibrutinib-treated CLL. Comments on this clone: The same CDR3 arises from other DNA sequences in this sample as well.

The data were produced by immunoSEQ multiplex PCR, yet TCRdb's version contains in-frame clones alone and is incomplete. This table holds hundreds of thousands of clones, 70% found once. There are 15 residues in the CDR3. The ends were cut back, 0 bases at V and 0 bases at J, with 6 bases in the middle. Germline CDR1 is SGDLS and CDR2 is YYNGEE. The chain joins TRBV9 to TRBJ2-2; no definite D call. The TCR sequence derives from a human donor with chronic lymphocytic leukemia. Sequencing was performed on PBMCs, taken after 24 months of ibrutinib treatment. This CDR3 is CASSVGGANTGELFF. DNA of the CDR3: TGTGCCAGCAGCGTAGGTGGCGCGAACACCGGGGAGCTGTTTTTT.